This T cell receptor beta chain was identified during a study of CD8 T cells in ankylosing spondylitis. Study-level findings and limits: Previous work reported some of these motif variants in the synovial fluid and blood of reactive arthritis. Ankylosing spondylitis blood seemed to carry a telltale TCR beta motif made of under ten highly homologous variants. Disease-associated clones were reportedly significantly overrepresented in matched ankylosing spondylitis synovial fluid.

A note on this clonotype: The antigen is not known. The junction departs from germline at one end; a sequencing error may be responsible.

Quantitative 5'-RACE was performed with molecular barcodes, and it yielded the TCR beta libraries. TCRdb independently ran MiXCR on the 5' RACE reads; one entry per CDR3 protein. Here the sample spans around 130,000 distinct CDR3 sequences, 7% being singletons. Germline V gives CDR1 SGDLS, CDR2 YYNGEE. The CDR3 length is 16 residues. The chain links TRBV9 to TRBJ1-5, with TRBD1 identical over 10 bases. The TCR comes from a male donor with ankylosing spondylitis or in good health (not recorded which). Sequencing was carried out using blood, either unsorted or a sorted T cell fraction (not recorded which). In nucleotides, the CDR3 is TGTGCCAGCAGCCCCGGGACAGGGGCCCTAAATCGGCCCCAGCATTTT. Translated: CASSPGTGALNRPQHF. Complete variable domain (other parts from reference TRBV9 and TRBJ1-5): DSGVTQTPKHLITATGQRVTLRCSPRSGDLSVYWYQQSLDQGLQFLIQYYNGEERAKGNILERFSAQQFPDLHSELNLSSLELGDSALYFCASSPGTGALNRPQHFGDGTRLSIL.